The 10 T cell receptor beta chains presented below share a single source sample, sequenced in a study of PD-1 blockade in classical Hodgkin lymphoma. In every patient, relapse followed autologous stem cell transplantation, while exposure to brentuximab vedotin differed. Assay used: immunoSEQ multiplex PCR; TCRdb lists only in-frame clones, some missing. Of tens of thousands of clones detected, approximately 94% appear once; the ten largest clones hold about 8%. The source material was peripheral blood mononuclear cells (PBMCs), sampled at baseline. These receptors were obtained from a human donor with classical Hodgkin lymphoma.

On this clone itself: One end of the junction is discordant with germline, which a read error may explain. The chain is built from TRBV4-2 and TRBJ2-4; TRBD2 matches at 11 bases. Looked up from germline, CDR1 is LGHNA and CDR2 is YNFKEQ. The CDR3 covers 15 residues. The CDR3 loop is CASSQLVRTSGGTNF. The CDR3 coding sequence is TGTGCCAGCAGCCAACTGGTTCGTACTAGCGGGGGTACAAACTTC.

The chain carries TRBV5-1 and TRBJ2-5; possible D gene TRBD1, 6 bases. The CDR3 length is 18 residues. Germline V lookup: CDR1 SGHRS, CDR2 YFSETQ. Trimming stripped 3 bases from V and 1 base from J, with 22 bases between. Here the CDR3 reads CASSSGAKIQGPQETQYF. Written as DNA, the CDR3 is TGCGCCAGCAGCTCCGGGGCGAAAATACAGGGACCCCAAGAGACCCAGTACTTC.

Here the CDR3 reads CAISEGLAGGPSYNEQFF. CDR3 in DNA: TGTGCCATCAGTGAAGGCCTAGCGGGAGGGCCCTCCTACAATGAGCAGTTCTTC. The chain is built from TRBV10-3 and TRBJ2-1; TRBD2 matches 12 bases. Germline loops: CDR1 ENHRY, CDR2 SYGVKD. This CDR3 is 18 amino acids long. V lost 3 bases to trimming and J lost 0 bases; unmatched junction nucleotides: 6.

Here the CDR3 DNA reads TGTGCCAGCAGTTTAGTTTGGGTGGGGACTAGCTCCGTCGATGAGCAGTTCTTC. Protein: CASSLVWVGTSSVDEQFF. The chain carries TRBV27 and TRBJ2-1; 9 bases are shared with TRBD2. This CDR3 is built from 18 residues. The V and J ends lost 2 bases and 8 bases, in that order; junction bases with no gene match: 16. Germline assignment: CDR1 MNHEY and CDR2 SMNVEV (reference sequence).

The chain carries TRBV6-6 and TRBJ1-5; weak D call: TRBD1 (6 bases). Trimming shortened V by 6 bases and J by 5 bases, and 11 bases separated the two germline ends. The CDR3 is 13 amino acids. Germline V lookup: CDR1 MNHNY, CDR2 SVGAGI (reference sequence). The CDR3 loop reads CASRQGGYQPQHF. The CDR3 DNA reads TGTGCCAGCAGACAAGGGGGTTATCAGCCCCAGCATTTT.

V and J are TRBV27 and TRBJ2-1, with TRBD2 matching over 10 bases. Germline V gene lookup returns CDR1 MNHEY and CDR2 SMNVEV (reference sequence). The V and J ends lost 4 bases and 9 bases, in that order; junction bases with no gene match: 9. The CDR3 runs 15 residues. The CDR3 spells CASSSPAGGKVEQFF. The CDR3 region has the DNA TGTGCCAGCAGTTCACCAGCGGGAGGGAAGGTTGAGCAGTTCTTC.

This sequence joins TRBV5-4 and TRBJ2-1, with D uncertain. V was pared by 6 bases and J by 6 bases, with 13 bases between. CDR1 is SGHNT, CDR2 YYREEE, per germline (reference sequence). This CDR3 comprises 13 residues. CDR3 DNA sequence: TGTGCCAGCAACCCACCGTCCGTCAATGAGCAGTTCTTC. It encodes CASNPPSVNEQFF.

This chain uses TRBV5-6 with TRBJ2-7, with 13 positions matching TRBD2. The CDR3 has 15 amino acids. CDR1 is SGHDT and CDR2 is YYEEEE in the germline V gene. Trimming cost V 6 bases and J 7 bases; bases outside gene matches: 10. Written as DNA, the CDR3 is TGTGCCAGCACCGAACTAGCGGGAGGGCCGGGAGAGCAGTACTTC. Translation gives CASTELAGGPGEQYF.

CDR3 in amino acids: CASREEGANVLTF. The CDR3 DNA reads as TGTGCCAGCAGGGAGGAAGGGGCCAACGTCCTGACTTTC. The chain couples TRBV7-9 to TRBJ2-6; tentatively, D is TRBD2 (5 bases). From germline, CDR1 is SEHNR and CDR2 FQNEAQ (reference sequence). This CDR3 comprises 13 residues. V was cut by 6 bases and J by 4 bases, with 7 bases left in between.

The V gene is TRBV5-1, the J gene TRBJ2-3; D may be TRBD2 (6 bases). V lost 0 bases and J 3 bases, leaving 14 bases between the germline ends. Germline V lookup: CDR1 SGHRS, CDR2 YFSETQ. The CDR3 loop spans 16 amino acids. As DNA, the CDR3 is TGCGCCAGCAGCTTGGTTCGGGGGAGTGTAACAGATACGCAGTATTTT. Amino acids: CASSLVRGSVTDTQYF.